The rows below give T cell receptor beta chains drawn from one sample of a study of chemoradiotherapy in HPV16-positive cancers. The repertoire was sequenced with immunoSEQ multiplex PCR; TCRdb's copy has only in-frame clones and lacks some. In the table there are 40,000 to 65,000 clones, about 88% of which are singletons. This specimen consisted of blood, obtained from a patient who underwent chemoradiotherapy. These receptors all stem from a human donor with HPV-associated anogenital cancer. Each CDR3 is given with its conserved first and last residue. D genes are given only for firm matches. Only some rows state a clone size, as once, few, many or a class for expanded clones.

V gene: TRBV20-1
clone size: -
D gene: -
J gene: TRBJ2-7
CDR3 DNA: TGCAGTGCTACCGACGGAGGGGAGCAGTACTTC
CDR3 protein: CSATDGGEQYF

V gene: TRBV19
clone size: once
D gene: -
J gene: TRBJ1-6
CDR3 DNA: TGTGCCAGTAGTATACAGGACTATAATTCACCCCTCCACTTT
CDR3 protein: CASSIQDYNSPLHF

V gene: TRBV4-3
clone size: -
D gene: -
J gene: TRBJ1-2
CDR3 DNA: TGCGCCAGCAGTCAGCCCGGGCAGGGTGGTGGCTACACCTTC
CDR3 protein: CASSQPGQGGGYTF

V gene: TRBV5-1
clone size: -
D gene: -
J gene: TRBJ1-1
CDR3 DNA: TGCGCCAGCAGCTCTGGGTACCGGGACATTGAAGCTTTCTTT
CDR3 protein: CASSSGYRDIEAFF

V gene: TRBV19
clone size: -
D gene: TRBD1
J gene: TRBJ1-2
CDR3 DNA: TGTGCCAGTAGGCGATTGGACAGGGGGAGCGAAAACTATGGCTACACCTTC
CDR3 protein: CASRRLDRGSENYGYTF

V gene: TRBV7-8
clone size: -
D gene: -
J gene: TRBJ1-2
CDR3 DNA: TGTGCCAGCAGCTTAGTCTCCTCCGGAGGCTACACCTTC
CDR3 protein: CASSLVSSGGYTF

V gene: TRBV5-4
clone size: -
D gene: TRBD1
J gene: TRBJ2-2
CDR3 DNA: TGTGCCAGCAGCTTGGGACAGGGAGCAATGTACGCCGGGGAGCTGTTTTTT
CDR3 protein: CASSLGQGAMYAGELFF

V gene: TRBV5-1
clone size: -
D gene: TRBD1
J gene: TRBJ2-3
CDR3 DNA: TGCGCCAGCAGCTCTGGGACGAACAGGGGGCGCACAGATACGCAGTATTTT
CDR3 protein: CASSSGTNRGRTDTQYF

V gene: TRBV19
clone size: -
D gene: -
J gene: TRBJ1-1
CDR3 DNA: TGTGCCAGTAGTTCCCGGAATAGAGGACAGAACACTGAAGCTTTCTTT
CDR3 protein: CASSSRNRGQNTEAFF

V gene: TRBV4-3
clone size: -
D gene: TRBD1
J gene: TRBJ1-4
CDR3 DNA: TGCGCCAGCAGCACTCGGGGACAGGGGATTGATGAAAAACTGTTTTTT
CDR3 protein: CASSTRGQGIDEKLFF

V gene: TRBV4-3
clone size: -
D gene: -
J gene: TRBJ1-2
CDR3 DNA: TGCGCCAGCAGCCCCCAGTCGGGGTCAACCTATGGCTACACCTTC
CDR3 protein: CASSPQSGSTYGYTF

V gene: TRBV6-6
clone size: -
D gene: -
J gene: TRBJ2-3
CDR3 DNA: TGTGCCAGCAACCTAGGCACAGATACGCAGTATTTT
CDR3 protein: CASNLGTDTQYF

V gene: TRBV5-4
clone size: -
D gene: -
J gene: TRBJ2-7
CDR3 DNA: TGTGCCAGCAGCTTGGGGCCCGGGGGTGTGAAGTACGAGCAGTACTTC
CDR3 protein: CASSLGPGGVKYEQYF

V gene: TRBV29-1
clone size: -
D gene: -
J gene: TRBJ2-6
CDR3 DNA: TGCAGCGTTGATGGGGGCTCTGGGGCCAACGTCCTGACTTTC
CDR3 protein: CSVDGGSGANVLTF

V gene: TRBV5-1
clone size: -
D gene: TRBD1
J gene: TRBJ2-2
CDR3 DNA: TGCGCCAGCAGCTTGATTTGGGACAGGGATGGGACCGGGGAGCTGTTTTTT
CDR3 protein: CASSLIWDRDGTGELFF